One and the same sample provided the 18 T cell receptor beta chains below, sequenced in a study of blood T cell repertoires in COVID-19. TCRdb keeps only in-frame clones here, not all; method: immunoSEQ multiplex PCR. The table includes approximately 90,000 clones, approximately 87% detected once. The sequencing sample was made of peripheral blood. The receptors were sampled from a human donor with acute or convalescent COVID-19. The donor label of this sample is uncertain.

V and J are TRBV25-1 and TRBJ2-2; 11 positions agree with TRBD2. Germline V CDR1 and CDR2: MGHDK, SYGVNS. V lost 3 bases and J lost 5; bases outside the gene matches: 5. The CDR3 totals 16 residues. The CDR3 loop is CASSDPTSGVTGELFF. DNA for the CDR3: TGTGCCAGCAGTGATCCGACTAGCGGGGTAACCGGGGAGCTGTTTTTT.

With respect to this clone: A much larger clone differs by one base, so this may be a read error. The genes are TRBV3-1 (or the pseudogene TRBV3-2) and TRBJ1-2; D is unclear. The CDR3 is 12 residues long. The V and J ends lost 4 bases and 4 bases respectively, with 7 bases between them. The germline CDR1 and CDR2 sequences are LGHDT and YNNKEL (reference sequence). The CDR3 here is CASSPAGYGYTF. The DNA of the CDR3 is TGTGCCAGCAGCCCCGCGGGCTATGGCTACACCTTC.

The rearrangement joins TRBV19 to TRBJ2-1, with unresolved D. CDR1 LNHDA and CDR2 SQIVND come from the germline V gene (reference sequence). V lost 0 bases and J 3 bases, leaving 6 bases between the germline ends. The CDR3 consists of 14 residues. The CDR3 reads CASSIDRSYNEQFF. Here the CDR3 DNA reads TGTGCCAGTAGTATAGATCGCAGCTACAATGAGCAGTTCTTC.

CDR3 loop: CASSPTGSMNTEAFF. The CDR3 bases are TGTGCCAGCAGCCCAACCGGGTCGATGAACACTGAAGCTTTCTTT. V and J are TRBV6-5 and TRBJ1-1; D not resolved. Germline CDR1 MNHEY, CDR2 SVGAGI. The germline V and J ends were trimmed by 6 bases and 0 bases, with 14 bases remaining between them. CDR3 length: 15 amino acids.

DNA for the CDR3: TGTGCCAGCAGCGTAGGGACATCTTCCTATAATTCACCCCTCCACTTT. As protein: CASSVGTSSYNSPLHF. V and J are TRBV9 and TRBJ1-6, with D perhaps TRBD1 (5 bases). CDR3 size: 16 residues. V was pared by 0 bases and J by 1 base, with 8 bases between. The germline V gene encodes CDR1 SGDLS and CDR2 YYNGEE.

The CDR3 nucleotides read TGTGCCAGCAGGGACTCGGACGACAGGCGAAGTGGCTACACCTTC. Translating it yields CASRDSDDRRSGYTF. The rearrangement uses TRBV6-5 and TRBJ1-2; D perhaps matches TRBD1 (6 bases). The CDR3 is 15 residues long. V lost 6 bases and J lost 7, with 21 bases in between. CDR1 is MNHEY and CDR2 is SVGAGI in the germline V gene.

V gene TRBV27 combines with J gene TRBJ2-2; 9 positions match TRBD1. Germline V gives CDR1 MNHEY, CDR2 SMNVEV (reference sequence). V lost 6 bases, J lost 5 bases, and 10 bases stayed unmatched. The CDR3 consists of 16 residues. For the CDR3, the DNA is TGTGCCAGCAGAGACCGGGACAGGGATCTAACCGGGGAGCTGTTTTTT. This codes for CASRDRDRDLTGELFF.

The rearrangement links TRBV5-1 to TRBJ1-2; TRBD1 matches at 11 bases. Germline V CDR1 and CDR2: SGHRS, YFSETQ. V was clipped by 5 bases and J by 4 bases; unmatched bases: 4. The CDR3 totals 14 residues. The CDR3, as DNA: TGCGCCAGCAGTCGGGACAGGGGGGGCTATGGCTACACCTTC. It codes for CASSRDRGGYGYTF. The whole variable domain, filled in from reference TRBV5-1 and TRBJ1-2, reads KAGVTQTPRYLIKTRGQQVTLSCSPISGHRSVSWYQQTPGQGLQFLFEYFSETQRNKGNFPGRFSGRQFSNSRSEMNVSTLELGDSALYLCASSRDRGGYGYTFGSGTRLTVV.

The table lists this clone with a count of one. J is TRBJ1-2 and V is TRBV6-5; maybe TRBD1 (6 bases). The CDR3 has 15 residues. Germline CDR1 MNHEY, CDR2 SVGAGI. Trimming took off 6 bases at V and 7 bases at J, with 21 bases between the two ends. The CDR3 loop is CASSRSRAGAGGYTF. Written as DNA, the CDR3 is TGTGCCAGCAGCCGATCCCGGGCAGGGGCAGGTGGCTACACCTTC.

The chain couples TRBV18 to TRBJ2-5; D remains unclear. The ends were cut back, 3 bases at V and 5 bases at J, with 7 bases in the middle. This CDR3 has 12 amino acids. The germline CDR1 and CDR2 sequences are KGHSH and LQKENI. CDR3 protein: CASSPKFETQYF. The CDR3, as DNA: TGTGCCAGCTCACCCAAATTTGAGACCCAGTACTTC.

This rearrangement joins TRBV9 to TRBJ2-1; 11 bases are a match to TRBD2. J was trimmed by 7 bases and V by 0 bases; bases with no gene match: 3. The CDR3 runs 15 residues. Germline assignment: CDR1 SGDLS and CDR2 YYNGEE. The DNA of the CDR3 is TGTGCCAGCAGCGTAGGCGTAGCGGGGGGGAATGAGCAGTTCTTC. Translation: CASSVGVAGGNEQFF.

The CDR3 is CASSQVRGAFDEQYF. The CDR3 DNA is TGTGCCAGCAGCCAAGTCAGGGGGGCCTTTGACGAGCAGTACTTC. The genes are TRBV3-1 (or the pseudogene TRBV3-2) and TRBJ2-7; D may be TRBD1 (7 bases). The CDR3 runs 15 residues. The V and J ends lost 1 base and 5 bases respectively, with 15 bases between them. CDR1 and CDR2 from the germline V gene are LGHDT and YNNKEL (reference sequence).

The chain couples TRBV3-1 (or the pseudogene TRBV3-2) to TRBJ2-1; D might be TRBD2 (7 bases). With 1 base removed from V and 6 bases from J, the gap between germline ends came to 13 bases. Germline V CDR1 and CDR2: LGHDT, YNNKEL (reference sequence). The CDR3 extends over 15 amino acids. CDR3 coding DNA: TGTGCCAGCAGCCAAGTGCGGGGGCCGGGCAATGAGCAGTTCTTC. Encoded protein: CASSQVRGPGNEQFF.

The chain carries TRBV7-2 and TRBJ1-2; 8 bases are a match to TRBD1. This CDR3 comprises 11 residues. Germline V gene sequence: CDR1 SGHTA, CDR2 FQGNSA. V was pared by 10 bases and J by 8 bases, with 6 bases of the junction left unmatched. DNA of the CDR3: TGTGCCACTACAGGGGGAGAAGGCTACACCTTC. Its protein is CATTGGEGYTF.

The V gene is TRBV19, the J gene TRBJ2-3; 10 positions match TRBD1. The CDR3 covers 16 residues. From germline, CDR1 is LNHDA and CDR2 SQIVND (reference sequence). Trimming cost V 10 bases and J 4 bases; bases outside gene matches: 14. Here the CDR3 DNA reads TGTGCCACCCTGCCCCGAGGGGGACAGGGGTCAGATACGCAGTATTTT. It translates to CATLPRGGQGSDTQYF.

The rearrangement links TRBV11-2 to TRBJ1-2; a weak D match, TRBD1 (5 bases). The ends were cut back, 5 bases at V and 4 bases at J, with 17 bases in the middle. Germline assignment: CDR1 SGHAT and CDR2 FQNNGV. The CDR3 contains 15 residues. CDR3 sequence reads: CASSQTADSSYGYTF. The CDR3 region has the DNA TGTGCCAGCAGCCAAACAGCCGACAGCTCCTATGGCTACACCTTC.

The chain joins TRBV12-3 or TRBV12-4 to TRBJ2-5; D perhaps matches TRBD2 (5 bases). The CDR3 is 11 residues long. The germline V and J ends were trimmed by 8 bases and 2 bases, with 6 bases remaining between them. The CDR3 DNA reads TGTGCCAGCTCGGGGCAAGAGACCCAGTACTTC. As protein: CASSGQETQYF.

This chain uses TRBV30 with TRBJ1-2; a weak D match, TRBD1 (6 bases). The germline V gene has CDR1 GTSNPN and CDR2 SVGIG (reference sequence). V gave up 1 base and J gave up 2 bases, with 11 bases separating them. The CDR3 sequence is 14 residues long. The CDR3: CAWSGQGQNYGYTF. For the CDR3, the DNA is TGTGCCTGGAGTGGTCAGGGGCAAAACTATGGCTACACCTTC.